This is a list of T cell receptor beta chains from one sample in a study of CD4 T cell repertoires and nickel. TCRdb redid the calling of the RT-PCR reads with MiXCR, one entry per CDR3 protein. The listing records dozens of distinct CDR3 sequences. Sequencing input: CD4+ T cells from blood, not recorded whether cultured. These receptors were collected from a human donor in a nickel allergy study, with or without nickel allergy (not recorded which). It is not recorded whether this sample comes from one donor or several. Each CDR3 is given with its conserved first and last residue. D genes are given only for firm matches. Clone size is given for some rows only: seen once, a few or many times, or a class if the clone is expanded.

V	J	size	D	CDR3	DNA
TRBV29-1	TRBJ2-5	.	.	CSVGRDYQETQYF	TGCAGCGTTGGACGGGATTACCAAGAGACCCAGTACTTC
TRBV15	TRBJ1-1	.	TRBD1	CATSRDLAGGITEAFF	TGTGCCACCAGCAGAGATCTCGCAGGGGGCATCACTGAAGCTTTCTTT
TRBV21-1	TRBJ2-5	.	.	CASQQSGGRETQYF	TGTGCCAGCCAGCAAAGCGGGGGGCGAGAGACCCAGTACTTC
TRBV29-1	TRBJ1-1	.	.	CSVALEGTEAFF	TGCAGCGTTGCATTGGAAGGGACTGAAGCTTTCTTT
TRBV20-1	TRBJ2-3	few	.	CSTLGISSTDTQYF	TGCAGCACTCTAGGGATCTCTAGCACAGATACGCAGTATTTT
TRBV18	TRBJ1-1	.	.	CASSLWTENTEAFF	TGTGCCAGCTCACTTTGGACAGAGAACACTGAAGCTTTCTTT
TRBV20-1	TRBJ2-7	.	TRBD2	CSARVIGTSGSSYEQYF	TGCAGTGCTAGAGTGATCGGGACTAGCGGGAGCTCCTACGAGCAGTACTTC
TRBV3-1	TRBJ2-1	.	TRBD2	CASRLSGSSDEQFF	TGTGCCAGCAGGCTTAGCGGGAGTAGCGATGAGCAGTTCTTC
TRBV7-9	TRBJ1-4	.	.	CASSPPIVEKLFF	TGTGCCAGCAGCCCGCCCATTGTGGAAAAACTGTTTTTT
TRBV20-1	TRBJ2-3	.	TRBD2	CSARRGAGGRGDTQYF	TGCAGTGCTAGAAGAGGAGCGGGAGGCCGCGGAGATACGCAGTATTTT
TRBV13	TRBJ2-5	few	.	CASSLWVLDGETQYF	TGTGCCAGCAGCTTATGGGTTCTCGACGGTGAGACCCAGTACTTC
TRBV30	TRBJ1-6	.	.	CAWSGAQGSPLHF	TGTGCCTGGAGTGGGGCGCAGGGTTCACCCCTCCACTTT
TRBV19	TRBJ1-2	once	.	CASSIRTANGYTF	TGTGCCAGTAGTATAAGGACAGCTAATGGCTACACCTTC
TRBV6-6	TRBJ1-5	.	.	CASSSTGTSNQPQHF	TGTGCCAGCAGTTCCACAGGGACTAGCAATCAGCCCCAGCATTTT
TRBV29-1	TRBJ2-7	.	.	CSVEDPRYSYEQYF	TGCAGCGTTGAAGATCCTCGATACTCCTACGAGCAGTACTTC
TRBV3-1	TRBJ2-5	.	.	CASSQAWGQETQYF	TGTGCCAGCAGCCAAGCATGGGGTCAAGAGACCCAGTACTTC
TRBV20-1	TRBJ2-5	.	.	CSAGRQLEETQYF	TGCAGTGCGGGGAGACAATTGGAAGAGACCCAGTACTTC
TRBV10-3	TRBJ1-5	.	.	CAISEGAPDQPQHF	TGTGCCATCAGTGAAGGGGCCCCGGATCAGCCCCAGCATTTT
TRBV12-3/TRBV12-4	TRBJ1-1	.	TRBD1	CASSLVPGGGSEAFF	TGTGCCAGCAGTTTAGTTCCAGGGGGAGGGTCTGAAGCTTTCTTT
TRBV19	TRBJ2-1	.	TRBD2	CASTLGLAGGGMRYNEQFF	TGTGCCAGTACCCTTGGACTAGCGGGAGGGGGGATGCGTTACAATGAGCAGTTCTTC
TRBV28	TRBJ1-1	few	.	CASRLPQLNTEAFF	TGTGCCAGCAGACTACCGCAGCTGAACACTGAAGCTTTCTTT
TRBV20-1	TRBJ1-5	.	.	CSAEGRTSNQPQHF	TGCAGTGCCGAGGGCAGAACTAGCAATCAGCCCCAGCATTTT
TRBV29-1	TRBJ2-6	.	.	CSVQSPGANVLTF	TGCAGCGTCCAGTCACCTGGGGCCAACGTCCTGACTTTC
TRBV6-5	TRBJ1-4	.	.	CASRTSPAGQKLFF	TGTGCCAGCAGAACATCGCCCGCAGGCCAAAAACTGTTTTTT
TRBV5-1	TRBJ2-6	few	.	CASSFPPPGANVLTF	TGCGCCAGCAGCTTCCCCCCCCCCGGGGCCAACGTCCTGACTTTC
TRBV2	TRBJ1-2	.	TRBD1	CASRQQGTVYGYTF	TGTGCCAGCAGACAACAGGGGACAGTTTATGGCTACACCTTC
TRBV11-3	TRBJ2-7	.	.	CASSLDGYEQYF	TGTGCCAGCAGCTTAGACGGCTACGAGCAGTACTTC
TRBV10-3	TRBJ1-2	.	.	CAISESRGAKVDYGYTF	TGTGCCATCAGTGAGTCCCGAGGGGCGAAGGTTGACTATGGCTACACCTTC
TRBV20-1	TRBJ2-7	.	TRBD2	CSAASGSSYEQYF	TGCAGTGCTGCCAGCGGGAGCTCCTACGAGCAGTACTTC
TRBV28	TRBJ1-5	.	.	CASSYGDNQPQHF	TGTGCCAGCAGTTACGGGGACAATCAGCCCCAGCATTTT
TRBV28	TRBJ1-3	.	TRBD1	CASSVQQGTGNTIYF	TGTGCCAGCAGTGTCCAACAGGGGACTGGAAACACCATATATTTT